Presented here are 5 T cell receptor beta chains from one specimen sequenced in a study of T cells in Graves' hyperthyroidism and ophthalmopathy. There were TCR beta CDR3 regions amplified from RNA transcripts. HTBI primers drove first-round RT-PCR of the TCR CDR3. TCRdb ran MiXCR on the multiplex PCR reads and lists one entry per CDR3 protein. This table has 400,000 or so distinct CDR3 sequences, around an eighth appearing once. Sequenced sample: blood. These receptors came from a man between 45 and 60 years old with Graves' ophthalmopathy.

The V gene is TRBV2, the J gene TRBJ1-1; a possible D gene is TRBD1 (5 bases). The germline V gene has CDR1 SNHLY and CDR2 FYNNEI. This CDR3 comprises 15 residues. V was pared by 5 bases and J by 4 bases, with 17 bases between. DNA of the CDR3: TGTGCCAGCAGTTCCATGGACGGACAAGGCACTGAAGCTTTCTTT. Translated, it gives CASSSMDGQGTEAFF.

This clonotype has at least ten counts. This rearrangement joins TRBV12-3 or TRBV12-4 to TRBJ1-1; the D is unclear. Trimming shortened V by 3 bases and J by 1 base, and 12 bases separated the two germline ends. The CDR3 is made up of 15 amino acids. The CDR3 DNA follows: TGTGCCAGCAGTTTTTTAGGGATTAGGAACACTGAAGCTTTCTTT. This codes for CASSFLGIRNTEAFF.

This clonotype occurred a few times. V and J are TRBV12-3 or TRBV12-4 and TRBJ2-5; possibly TRBD2 for D (5 bases). CDR3 size: 13 residues. V lost 3 bases and J 5 bases, leaving 10 bases between the germline ends. In DNA, the CDR3 is TGTGCCAGCAGTTTGTCTAGCTATGAGACCCAGTACTTC. Residues: CASSLSSYETQYF.

This clonotype showed up many times. The chain's CDR3 is CATSDFRGQGRYNEQFF. The DNA of the CDR3 is TGTGCCACCAGTGATTTTCGAGGACAGGGAAGGTACAATGAGCAGTTCTTC. The gene calls are TRBV24-1 and TRBJ2-1; TRBD1 matches at 8 bases. Germline V gene lookup returns CDR1 KGHDR and CDR2 SFDVKD. The CDR3 is 17 amino acids. Trimming took 1 base from V and 4 from J; bases not matched to a gene: 8.

This clonotype appeared a few times. The genes are TRBV5-1 and TRBJ2-3, with TRBD2 as a possible D gene (6 bases). V gave up 2 bases and J gave up 5 bases, with 18 bases separating them. CDR3 length: 16 amino acids. Germline V CDR1 and CDR2: SGHRS, YFSETQ. In nucleotides, the CDR3 is TGCGCCAGCAGCTTAAGCCCCCGACGGGAGTTAGATACGCAGTATTTT. It yields the protein CASSLSPRRELDTQYF.